The entry that follows covers one T cell receptor beta chain sequence. TCRdb's table, derived via immunoSEQ multiplex PCR, lists solely in-frame clones and lacks some. Among 70,000 or so clones listed, around 79% were seen once. This entry is derived from a study of blood T cell repertoires in COVID-19. The V gene end was trimmed by 5 bases and the J gene end by 5 bases; junction bases not matched to a gene: 8. CDR3 length: 16 amino acids. The germline V gene has CDR1 SGHAT and CDR2 FQNNGV. The TCR comes from a woman in her seventies with acute or convalescent COVID-19. The chain has TRBV11-2 and TRBJ2-1; TRBD2 matches 11 bases. Sequencing used peripheral blood. The CDR3 here is CASSAYVGLADNEQFF. The CDR3 DNA follows: TGTGCCAGCAGCGCCTATGTGGGACTAGCGGACAATGAGCAGTTCTTC.